This is a list of T cell receptor beta chains from one sample in a study of blood T cell repertoires in COVID-19. Using immunoSEQ multiplex PCR, the repertoire was profiled, and TCRdb retains in-frame clones only, with some absent. The sample has about 210,000 clones; around 88% are singletons. Material for sequencing was peripheral blood. The receptor source for this set is a woman in her fifties or sixties with acute or convalescent COVID-19. The CDR3 runs from the conserved cysteine through the conserved F or W. The D gene is left open where the match is weak. A row's size may be missing; if present it is once, few, many or a size class.

D gene	V gene	clone size	J gene	CDR3 protein
NA	TRBV5-1	NA	TRBJ2-5	CASSETGEEETQYF
NA	TRBV6-5	NA	TRBJ2-7	CASRRTQLNTYEQYF
NA	TRBV5-1	NA	TRBJ2-5	CASSLFQGTQETQYF
TRBD1	TRBV5-1	NA	TRBJ2-2	CASSLSQGAAGELFF
TRBD1	TRBV12-3/TRBV12-4	few	TRBJ2-2	CASSDRVTGELFF
NA	TRBV20-1	NA	TRBJ2-1	CSASRSGLFGEQFF
TRBD1	TRBV19	NA	TRBJ2-7	CASSPRRTGLRSEQYF
TRBD1	TRBV20-1	NA	TRBJ1-2	CSGTGGHGYTF
NA	TRBV10-3	NA	TRBJ1-2	CAISDLVGNYGYTF
TRBD2	TRBV6-1	NA	TRBJ2-1	CASSASSGRDYNEQFF
NA	TRBV28	many	TRBJ1-1	CASSSAHPNTEAFF
NA	TRBV28	NA	TRBJ1-4	CASSWEGGRIEKLFF
NA	TRBV29-1	NA	TRBJ1-2	CSVDAGGSMAGTYYGYTF
NA	TRBV30	once	TRBJ1-6	CAWNRPYNSPLHF
NA	TRBV27	NA	TRBJ1-2	CASSPRGGYGYTF
NA	TRBV20-1	NA	TRBJ2-7	CSGGGNEQYF
NA	TRBV2	NA	TRBJ2-1	CASSGRRERDNEQFF
NA	TRBV11-2	NA	TRBJ2-7	CASSFRPGGFDEQYF
NA	TRBV11-2	NA	TRBJ2-1	CASSLYRDEQFF
TRBD1	TRBV25-1	NA	TRBJ1-2	CASSGQDRGLSGYTF
TRBD1	TRBV5-1	NA	TRBJ2-7	CASSSSGQAVYEQYF
NA	TRBV25-1	NA	TRBJ2-1	CASTGVEQFF
NA	TRBV5-6	NA	TRBJ1-1	CASSLATEAFF
NA	TRBV30	NA	TRBJ1-4	CACPQNEKLFF
NA	TRBV24-1	NA	TRBJ2-1	CATSDLRGNEQFF
TRBD1	TRBV7-2	NA	TRBJ1-2	CASSPQGQGAYGYTF
NA	TRBV24-1	NA	TRBJ2-3	CATSDPLTDTQYF
NA	TRBV6-5	few	TRBJ1-5	CASGRVGESGPQHF
NA	TRBV30	NA	TRBJ1-1	CAWRPESEAFF
NA	TRBV2	NA	TRBJ2-3	CASSNLRITDTQYF
NA	TRBV10-1	NA	TRBJ2-7	CASSSGLGNEQYF
NA	TRBV10-3	NA	TRBJ2-3	CAISRQEPPDTQYF
NA	TRBV3-1/TRBV3-2	NA	TRBJ2-2	CASSQADRRTGELFF
TRBD2	TRBV6-5	NA	TRBJ2-7	CASRLKLAGLYEQYF
TRBD1	TRBV9	NA	TRBJ1-4	CASSSGQGAEKLFF
TRBD1	TRBV29-1	NA	TRBJ2-5	CSGGTGAETQYF
TRBD1	TRBV30	NA	TRBJ2-6	CAWSVRQGTPGANVLTF
NA	TRBV11-3	NA	TRBJ2-5	CASSLSPGLQETQYF
NA	TRBV7-2	NA	TRBJ2-7	CASSFGGPYEQYF
NA	TRBV12-5	NA	TRBJ1-1	CASAEGTEAFF